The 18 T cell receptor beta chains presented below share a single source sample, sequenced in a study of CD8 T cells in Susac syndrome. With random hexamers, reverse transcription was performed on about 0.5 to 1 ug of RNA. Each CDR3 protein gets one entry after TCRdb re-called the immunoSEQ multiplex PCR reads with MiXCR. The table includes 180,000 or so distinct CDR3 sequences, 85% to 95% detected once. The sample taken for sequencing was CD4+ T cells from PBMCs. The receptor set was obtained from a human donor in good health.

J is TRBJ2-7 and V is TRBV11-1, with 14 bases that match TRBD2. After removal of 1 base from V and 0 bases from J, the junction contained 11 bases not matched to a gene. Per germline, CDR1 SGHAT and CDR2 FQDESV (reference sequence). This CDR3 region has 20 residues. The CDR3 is CASSLGLGLAGEDPSYEQYF. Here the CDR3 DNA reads TGTGCCAGCAGCTTAGGGTTGGGACTAGCGGGAGAAGATCCCTCCTACGAGCAGTACTTC.

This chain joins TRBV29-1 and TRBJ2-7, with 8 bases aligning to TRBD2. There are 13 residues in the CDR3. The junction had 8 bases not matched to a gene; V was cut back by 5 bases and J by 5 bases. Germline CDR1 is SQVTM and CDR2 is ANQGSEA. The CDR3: CSVLGSGINEQYF. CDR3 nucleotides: TGCAGCGTTTTGGGTAGCGGGATAAACGAGCAGTACTTC.

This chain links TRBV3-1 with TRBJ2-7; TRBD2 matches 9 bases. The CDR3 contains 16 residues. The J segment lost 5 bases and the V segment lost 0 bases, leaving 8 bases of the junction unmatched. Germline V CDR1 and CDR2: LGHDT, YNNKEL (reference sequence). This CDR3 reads CASSQDWREGVHEQYF. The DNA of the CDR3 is TGTGCCAGCAGCCAAGACTGGCGGGAGGGGGTCCACGAGCAGTACTTC.

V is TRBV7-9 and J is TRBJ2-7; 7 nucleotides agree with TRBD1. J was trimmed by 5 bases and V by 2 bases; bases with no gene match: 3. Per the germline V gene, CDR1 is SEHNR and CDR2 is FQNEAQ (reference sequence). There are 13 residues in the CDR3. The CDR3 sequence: CASSLNRGNEQYF. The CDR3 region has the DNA TGTGCCAGCAGCTTAAACAGGGGTAACGAGCAGTACTTC.

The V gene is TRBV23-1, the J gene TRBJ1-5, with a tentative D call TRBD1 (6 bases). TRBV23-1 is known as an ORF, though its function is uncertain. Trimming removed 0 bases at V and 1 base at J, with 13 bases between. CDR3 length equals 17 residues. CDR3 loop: CASSQSGWGRSNQPQHF. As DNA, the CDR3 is TGCGCCAGCAGTCAATCGGGATGGGGGCGAAGCAATCAGCCCCAGCATTTT.

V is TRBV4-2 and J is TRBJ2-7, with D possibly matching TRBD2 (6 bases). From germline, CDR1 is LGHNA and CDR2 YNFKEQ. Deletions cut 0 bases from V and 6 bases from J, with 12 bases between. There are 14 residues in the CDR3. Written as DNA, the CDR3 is TGTGCCAGCAGCCAAGATGCGGGAATGAGCGAGCAGTACTTC. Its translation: CASSQDAGMSEQYF.

CDR3 in amino acids: CATSRDGHEQYF. In DNA form, the CDR3 reads TGTGCCACCAGCAGGGACGGGCACGAGCAGTACTTC. This chain connects TRBV15 to TRBJ2-7; D remains ambiguous. The CDR3 covers 12 residues. V was clipped by 3 bases and J by 5 bases, with 8 bases between them. Germline assignment: CDR1 LNHNV and CDR2 YYDKDF (reference sequence). Using reference TRBV15 and TRBJ2-7 for the parts outside the CDR3, the full variable domain is DAMVIQNPRYQVTQFGKPVTLSCSQTLNHNVMYWYQQKSSQAPKLLFHYYDKDFNNEADTPDNFQSRRPNTSFCFLDIRSPGLGDTAMYLCATSRDGHEQYFGPGTRLTVT.

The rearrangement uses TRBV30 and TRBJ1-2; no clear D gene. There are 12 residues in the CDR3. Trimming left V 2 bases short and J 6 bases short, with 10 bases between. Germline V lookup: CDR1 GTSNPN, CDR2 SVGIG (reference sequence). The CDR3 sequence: CAWSPRANGYTF. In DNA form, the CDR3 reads TGTGCCTGGAGTCCTAGGGCGAATGGCTACACCTTC.

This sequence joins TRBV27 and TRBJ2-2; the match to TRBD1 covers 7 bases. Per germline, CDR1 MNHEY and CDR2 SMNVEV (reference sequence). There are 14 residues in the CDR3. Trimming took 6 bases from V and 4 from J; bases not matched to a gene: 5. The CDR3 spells CASSSRQGTGELFF. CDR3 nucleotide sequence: TGTGCCAGCAGCTCTCGACAGGGCACCGGGGAGCTGTTTTTT.

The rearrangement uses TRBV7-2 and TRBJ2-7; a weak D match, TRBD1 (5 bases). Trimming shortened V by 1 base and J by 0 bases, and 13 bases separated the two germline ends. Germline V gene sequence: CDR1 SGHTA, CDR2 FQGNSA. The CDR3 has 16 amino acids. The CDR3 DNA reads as TGTGCCAGCAGCTTAGATTCACAGGCGAGCTCCTACGAGCAGTACTTC. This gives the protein CASSLDSQASSYEQYF.

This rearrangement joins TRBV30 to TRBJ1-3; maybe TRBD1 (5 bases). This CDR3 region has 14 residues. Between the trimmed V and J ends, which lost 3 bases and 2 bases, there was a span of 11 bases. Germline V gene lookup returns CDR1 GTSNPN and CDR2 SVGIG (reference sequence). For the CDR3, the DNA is TGTGCCTGGAGACCCGGGACGGCTGGAAACACCATATATTTT. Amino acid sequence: CAWRPGTAGNTIYF.

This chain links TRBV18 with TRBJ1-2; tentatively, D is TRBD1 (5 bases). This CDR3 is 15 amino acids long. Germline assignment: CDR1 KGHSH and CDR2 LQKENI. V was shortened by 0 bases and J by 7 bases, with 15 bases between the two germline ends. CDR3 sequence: CASSPPSQGVGGYTF. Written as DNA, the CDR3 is TGTGCCAGCTCACCACCGAGTCAGGGTGTCGGTGGCTACACCTTC.

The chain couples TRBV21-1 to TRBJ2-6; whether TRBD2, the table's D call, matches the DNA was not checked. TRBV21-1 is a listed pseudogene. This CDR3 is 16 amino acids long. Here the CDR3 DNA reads TGTGCCAGCAGCGACGAGCTAGAATCTGGGGCCAACGTCCTGACTTTC. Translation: CASSDELESGANVLTF.

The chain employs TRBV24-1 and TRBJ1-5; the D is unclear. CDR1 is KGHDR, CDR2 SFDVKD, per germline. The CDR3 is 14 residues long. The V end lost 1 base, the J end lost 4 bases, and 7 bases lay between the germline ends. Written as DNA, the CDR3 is TGTGCCACCAGTGATTTAAGGCCGAATCAGCCCCAGCATTTT. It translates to CATSDLRPNQPQHF.

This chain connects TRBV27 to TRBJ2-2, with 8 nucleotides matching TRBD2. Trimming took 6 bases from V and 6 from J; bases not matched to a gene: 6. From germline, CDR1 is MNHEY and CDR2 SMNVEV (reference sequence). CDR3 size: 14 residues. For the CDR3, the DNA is TGTGCCAGCAGGGCGGGAGGCCGACCCGGGGAGCTGTTTTTT. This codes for CASRAGGRPGELFF.

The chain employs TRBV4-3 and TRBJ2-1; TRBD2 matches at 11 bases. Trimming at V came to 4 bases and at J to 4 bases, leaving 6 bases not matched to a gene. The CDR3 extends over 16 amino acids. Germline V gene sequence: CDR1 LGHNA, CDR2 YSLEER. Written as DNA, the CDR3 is TGCGCCAGCAGCCGAGTGTGGACTAGCGGGTACAATGAGCAGTTCTTC. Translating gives CASSRVWTSGYNEQFF.

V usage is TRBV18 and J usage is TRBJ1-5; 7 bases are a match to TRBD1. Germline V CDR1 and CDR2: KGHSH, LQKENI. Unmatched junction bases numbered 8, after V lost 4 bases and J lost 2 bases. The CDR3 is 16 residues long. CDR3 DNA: TGTGCCAGCTCACAAAGGGACAGCGGAGGCAATCAGCCCCAGCATTTT. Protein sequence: CASSQRDSGGNQPQHF.

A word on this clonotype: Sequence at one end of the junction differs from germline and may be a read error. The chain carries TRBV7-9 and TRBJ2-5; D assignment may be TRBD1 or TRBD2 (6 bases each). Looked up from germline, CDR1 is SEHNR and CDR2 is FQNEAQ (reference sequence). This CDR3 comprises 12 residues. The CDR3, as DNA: TGTGCCAGCAGCCCCACCAGACTAGGGGGGCACTTC. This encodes CASSPTRLGGHF.